Listed here are 7 T cell receptor beta chains from one sample, sequenced in a study of CD8 T cells in ankylosing spondylitis. Study-wide results and caveats: Several highly homologous variants made up a TCR beta motif that seemed to typify ankylosing spondylitis blood.

TCRdb re-called the 5' RACE reads through MiXCR, storing one row per CDR3 protein. Of approximately 540,000 distinct CDR3 sequences listed, roughly 13% are singletons. No cognate antigen is known for these TCRs. Sequences were obtained from blood, either unsorted or a sorted T cell fraction (not recorded which). These receptor sequences come from a male donor with ankylosing spondylitis.

This clonotype was found many times. This chain uses TRBV4-1 with TRBJ2-2; 8 nucleotides match TRBD2. The germline V gene has CDR1 MGHRA and CDR2 YSYEKL. The CDR3 totals 15 residues. V shed 6 bases and J 0 bases; nucleotides not matched to a gene: 3. The CDR3 here is CASRPAGANTGELFF. The CDR3 bases are TGCGCCAGCAGACCAGCGGGGGCGAACACCGGGGAGCTGTTTTTT.

This clonotype appeared many times. The chain uses TRBV6-2 or TRBV6-3 and TRBJ2-3, with D perhaps matching TRBD2 (6 bases). Germline V gives CDR1 MNHEY, CDR2 SVGEGT. There are 15 residues in the CDR3. Trimming cost V 0 bases and J 7 bases, with 14 bases left between them. CDR3 sequence: CASSYSRELTNTQYF. DNA of the CDR3: TGTGCCAGCAGTTACTCTCGGGAGTTGACAAATACGCAGTATTTT.

In this sample, this clonotype turned up a few times. The chain is built from TRBV5-1 and TRBJ2-3, with unresolved D. Trimming left V 6 bases short and J 6 bases short, with 14 bases between. Germline V gene sequence: CDR1 SGHRS, CDR2 YFSETQ. The CDR3 loop spans 13 amino acids. The DNA of the CDR3 is TGCGCCAGCAACGACCTAATACAGGATACGCAGTATTTT. Protein: CASNDLIQDTQYF.

This clonotype was recorded a few times. V usage is TRBV6-1 and J usage is TRBJ2-1, with D perhaps matching TRBD2 (5 bases). Trimming took off 8 bases at V and 1 base at J, with 18 bases between the two ends. Germline CDR1 MNHNS, CDR2 SASEGT. This CDR3 comprises 16 residues. The CDR3 region is CASRISVRVSYNEQFF. The CDR3 region has the DNA TGTGCCAGCCGGATTTCTGTGCGGGTTTCCTACAATGAGCAGTTCTTC.

V gene TRBV19 combines with J gene TRBJ2-2, with unresolved D. This CDR3 region has 12 residues. Germline values: CDR1 LNHDA, CDR2 SQIVND (reference sequence). Trimming cost V 4 bases and J 2 bases, with 2 bases left between them. In DNA, the CDR3 is TGTGCCAGTAGTACCAACACCGGGGAGCTGTTTTTT. Its translation is CASSTNTGELFF.

This sequence joins TRBV27 and TRBJ2-2, with 8 bases identical to TRBD2. Losses at the gene ends were 6 bases for V and 7 bases for J; bases not matched to a gene: 7. CDR1 is MNHEY, CDR2 SMNVEV, per germline (reference sequence). The CDR3 is made up of 14 amino acids. CDR3 DNA: TGTGCCAGCAGATCGGGAGGGGGTATCGGGGAGCTGTTTTTT. It is translated as CASRSGGGIGELFF.

The chain links TRBV21-1 to TRBJ2-7. TRBV21-1 is listed as a pseudogene. There are 11 residues in the CDR3. The CDR3 is CASSNKAEQYV. For the CDR3, the DNA is TGTGCCAGCAGCAACAAGGCCGAGCAGTACGTC.